Presented here are 20 T cell receptor beta chains from one specimen sequenced in a study of blood T cell repertoires in COVID-19. Profiling relied on immunoSEQ multiplex PCR, and the TCRdb table lists in-frame clones only, not all of them. The sample contains hundreds of thousands of clones, 70% to 90% of which appear only once. The specimen sequenced was peripheral blood. All receptors derive from a woman aged 40 to 50 who had recovered from COVID-19.

The rearrangement uses TRBV4-3 and TRBJ1-2; D not certain. CDR1 is LGHNA and CDR2 is YSLEER in the germline V gene. The CDR3 totals 15 residues. The V end lost 0 bases, the J end lost 2 bases, and 10 bases lay between the germline ends. The CDR3 region has the DNA TGCGCCAGCAGCCAAGACCCCACACTAAACTATGGCTACACCTTC. It is translated as CASSQDPTLNYGYTF.

The chain links TRBV5-4 to TRBJ2-1; 9 bases map to TRBD2. J was trimmed by 6 bases and V by 0 bases; bases with no gene match: 4. The CDR3 is made up of 15 amino acids. The germline V gene encodes CDR1 SGHNT and CDR2 YYREEE (reference sequence). The CDR3 DNA reads as TGTGCCAGCAGCTTGGACGTGGGACTAGCCAATGAGCAGTTCTTC. It translates to CASSLDVGLANEQFF.

This rearrangement joins TRBV15 to TRBJ2-1, with TRBD2 matching over 7 bases. Germline CDR1 and CDR2: LNHNV and YYDKDF (reference sequence). The CDR3 totals 16 residues. The V segment lost 4 bases and the J segment 2 bases; nucleotides outside the gene matches: 8. CDR3 DNA sequence: TGTGCCACCAGCACACAACTAGCGCCGGCCTACAATGAGCAGTTCTTC. Translating it yields CATSTQLAPAYNEQFF. The complete variable domain, with remaining parts taken from reference TRBV15 and TRBJ2-1, reads DAMVIQNPRYQVTQFGKPVTLSCSQTLNHNVMYWYQQKSSQAPKLLFHYYDKDFNNEADTPDNFQSRRPNTSFCFLDIRSPGLGDTAMYLCATSTQLAPAYNEQFFGPGTRLTVL.

The V call is TRBV4-2, the J call TRBJ1-5; possibly TRBD1 for D (5 bases). V shed 0 bases and J shed 3 bases, with 12 bases lying between them. Per germline, CDR1 LGHNA and CDR2 YNFKEQ. The CDR3 runs to 16 residues. The CDR3 loop reads CASSQEGGLNNQPQHF. The CDR3 DNA reads TGTGCCAGCAGCCAAGAGGGGGGTTTGAACAATCAGCCCCAGCATTTT.

This chain links TRBV2 with TRBJ1-5; D unresolved. Germline CDR1 reads SNHLY; CDR2 reads FYNNEI. The CDR3 spans 14 residues. V was clipped by 6 bases and J by 9 bases, with 18 bases between them. As DNA, the CDR3 is TGTGCCAGCAGCGCCGAGGGCGCCCTTCGGCCCCAGCATTTT. Translation: CASSAEGALRPQHF.

The chain carries TRBV11-3 and TRBJ2-1; 7 bases fit TRBD2. Germline CDR1 is SGHNT and CDR2 is YENEEA. Trimming took 1 base from V and 8 from J; bases not matched to a gene: 11. The CDR3 totals 16 residues. The CDR3 spells CASSLGLADNLDEQFF. For the CDR3, the DNA is TGTGCCAGCAGCTTAGGGCTAGCGGACAATTTAGATGAGCAGTTCTTC.

Concerning this clone: This CDR3 is also generated by other DNA sequences in the sample. This rearrangement joins TRBV4-3 to TRBJ2-7; weak D call: TRBD1 (6 bases). Trimming pared 0 bases from V and 1 base from J, leaving 10 bases between. CDR3 length: 15 amino acids. Germline V lookup: CDR1 LGHNA, CDR2 YSLEER. CDR3 protein: CASSQDRTVSYEQYF. Here the CDR3 DNA reads TGCGCCAGCAGCCAAGACAGGACAGTTTCCTACGAGCAGTACTTC.

The chain is built from TRBV6-1 and TRBJ1-2, with TRBD1 as a possible D gene (6 bases). The CDR3 is 16 residues long. In germline, CDR1 is MNHNS, CDR2 SASEGT. With 2 bases removed from V and 4 bases from J, the gap between germline ends came to 17 bases. Here the CDR3 reads CASSERGRGESYGYTF. CDR3 bases: TGTGCCAGCAGTGAACGGGGCAGGGGAGAAAGCTATGGCTACACCTTC.

This chain joins TRBV19 and TRBJ1-6; weak D call: TRBD1 (6 bases). Germline lookup yields CDR1 LNHDA and CDR2 SQIVND (reference sequence). V shed 4 bases and J shed 8 bases, with 15 bases lying between them. There are 15 residues in the CDR3. CDR3 sequence: CASSTSDRHDSPLHF. Written as DNA, the CDR3 is TGTGCCAGTAGTACGTCCGACAGGCATGATTCACCCCTCCACTTT.

J is TRBJ2-2 and V is TRBV27; 9 bases align to TRBD2. J lost 1 base, V lost 0 bases, and 3 bases had no gene match. CDR3 size: 17 residues. CDR1 MNHEY and CDR2 SMNVEV come from the germline V gene (reference sequence). CDR3 in DNA: TGTGCCAGCAGTTTATCGGGCGGGAGGGGGAACACCGGGGAGCTGTTTTTT. Translating it yields CASSLSGGRGNTGELFF.

The rearrangement uses TRBV5-1 and TRBJ2-2, with 9 bases aligning to TRBD2. The V segment lost 1 base and the J segment 5 bases; nucleotides outside the gene matches: 0. Germline V lookup: CDR1 SGHRS, CDR2 YFSETQ. The CDR3 has 14 residues. The CDR3 spells CASSLTSGTGELFF. CDR3 coding DNA: TGCGCCAGCAGCTTGACTAGCGGGACCGGGGAGCTGTTTTTT.

A few counts support this clone. V gene TRBV4-2 combines with J gene TRBJ1-6; D is undetermined. Germline V lookup: CDR1 LGHNA, CDR2 YNFKEQ. Deletions cut 4 bases from V and 5 bases from J, with 12 bases between. The CDR3 spans 15 residues. CDR3 nucleotides: TGTGCCAGCAGCCCCAGGTGGCAGAATAATTCACCCCTCCACTTT. Its protein product is CASSPRWQNNSPLHF.

This clone was counted once. The rearrangement links TRBV5-8 to TRBJ1-2, with TRBD1 identical over 8 bases. The CDR3 runs 16 residues. Germline lookup yields CDR1 SGHTS and CDR2 YDEGEE. J gave up 4 bases and V 6 bases, and 14 bases lay outside the gene matches. The chain's CDR3 is CASTDRGRGVGYGYTF. The CDR3 DNA reads TGTGCCAGCACCGACAGGGGACGAGGTGTGGGCTATGGCTACACCTTC.

This chain uses TRBV5-1 with TRBJ2-3; 11 nucleotides match TRBD2. Germline values: CDR1 SGHRS, CDR2 YFSETQ. The CDR3 covers 18 residues. The V segment lost 3 bases and the J segment 1 base; nucleotides outside the gene matches: 10. The CDR3 nucleotides read TGCGCCAGCAGCTCTGCGACGACTAGCGGGGTCCGCACAGATACGCAGTATTTT. Its translation is CASSSATTSGVRTDTQYF.

The chain combines TRBV15 with TRBJ1-4; unclear D gene. The CDR3 extends over 14 amino acids. Germline CDR1 is LNHNV and CDR2 is YYDKDF (reference sequence). Trimming left V 4 bases short and J 1 base short, with 7 bases between. For the CDR3, the DNA is TGTGCCACCAGCAACTACGGAACTAATGAAAAACTGTTTTTT. Amino acid sequence: CATSNYGTNEKLFF.

The V call is TRBV6-2 or TRBV6-3, the J call TRBJ1-5; 9 positions match TRBD1. CDR1 MNHEY and CDR2 SVGEGT come from the germline V gene. The CDR3 covers 14 residues. The V gene end was trimmed by 6 bases and the J gene end by 7 bases; junction bases not matched to a gene: 7. The CDR3, as DNA: TGTGCCAGCAGCCCGGGGACAGGGTGGCAGCCCCAGCATTTT. This codes for CASSPGTGWQPQHF.

The rearrangement uses TRBV11-3 and TRBJ2-3, with D possibly matching TRBD1 (6 bases). Germline V gene sequence: CDR1 SGHNT, CDR2 YENEEA. The CDR3 contains 16 residues. The germline V and J ends were trimmed by 1 base and 0 bases, with 11 bases remaining between them. The CDR3 nucleotides are TGTGCCAGCAGCTTAGGCAGGGGCCAGAGCACAGATACGCAGTATTTT. This translates into CASSLGRGQSTDTQYF.

The chain carries TRBV9 and TRBJ1-3; possible D gene TRBD1, 6 bases. The CDR3 has 16 residues. Germline-derived CDR1 and CDR2 are SGDLS and YYNGEE. V was clipped by 1 base and J by 2 bases, with 13 bases between them. The CDR3 nucleotides read TGTGCCAGCAGCGTACTCCCCACAGGGCCTGGAAACACCATATATTTT. This codes for CASSVLPTGPGNTIYF.

This clone was seen a few times. This chain uses TRBV6-5 with TRBJ1-3; possible D gene TRBD1, 5 bases. Germline-derived CDR1 and CDR2 are MNHEY and SVGAGI. The CDR3 is made up of 13 amino acids. Trimming pared 2 bases from V and 10 bases from J, leaving 12 bases between. CDR3 sequence (DNA): TGTGCCAGCAGTTACGGCAGGGAGGGAACCATATATTTT. Its protein is CASSYGREGTIYF.

The chain recombines TRBV21-1 with TRBJ2-7; the tabulated D call, TRBD2, remains unverified against the DNA. TRBV21-1 constitutes a pseudogene. This CDR3 spans 18 amino acids. DNA for the CDR3: TGTGCCAGCAGCAAATTGGGCCGGGGCGGACTAGCAGCATGTGAGCAGTACTTC. Translating it yields CASSKLGRGGLAACEQYF.